This T cell receptor (beta chain) was profiled in a study of blood T cell repertoires in COVID-19 (dated by TCRdb to about 2020). Context from the whole study: Samples covering the acute and convalescent phases of COVID-19 were provided by collaborators in the United States, Italy and Spain. The prospective study material was composed of cDNA or gDNA derived from T cells, B-cell-depleted T cells, or PBMCs. Subjects who had been exposed to COVID-19, were actively infected with it, or had recovered from it provided the deeply sampled blood TCRbeta repertoires that made up the dataset. The repertoires were released in a freely available public database intended as a resource for research on the immune response to SARS-CoV-2. Samples came from the ongoing ImmuneRACE study (first 160 participants) plus 1,254 subjects from 6 global collaborators. A de-identified subject ID, COVID-19 status, age in years and sex were almost always included in the sample metadata. Where HLA class I and class II types were available, the types were taken from metadata supplied by the sample provider, not from assay-based typing.

At one collaborating source in Seattle, patients were enrolled during active infection and were followed longitudinally through the course of disease. Collaborating institutions collected whole blood in K2EDTA tubes following their own protocols. For TCRbeta analysis, collaborators shipped samples in one of three forms: frozen whole blood, isolated PBMCs, or DNA extracted from either of those sample types. Study-wide conclusions, independent of this receptor: Clinical and demographic metadata were provided uncurated, with the amount varying by source and participant.

Worth noting for this clone: Its recognized antigen is unknown. No base quality values were provided; no much bigger clone lies one nucleotide off.

The CDR3 numbers 12 residues from cysteine through phenylalanine. This entry keeps only the CDR3 DNA: 36 bases, framed from base 1. Sequences MNHNY (CDR1) and SVGAGI (CDR2) are obtained from the germline V gene (reference sequence). V is clipped by 8 bases and J by 6 bases, and the sequence between their germline boundaries is 14 bases long. TCRbeta CDR3 regions were amplified from genomic DNA by means of the immunoSEQ Assay, a bias-controlled multiplex PCR. The source study handled its data this way. Nucleated cell counts per sample were estimated from amplification of reference gene primers within the assay. To quantify the absolute abundance of each unique TCRbeta CDR3 rearrangement, sequence reads were collapsed and filtered. For each sample, productive Simpson clonality was calculated as the square root of Simpson's diversity index across productive rearrangements. TCRdb took this table from immuneACCESS and kept in-frame rearrangements with V and J called. Such tables lack part of the clones; where checked against another copy, unresolved V genes explain under half of the gap, and the rest is unexplained. That table is the source of V, J and clone size, and D and trimming were worked out from the DNA. This sample lists about 390,000 clones; 87% were detected once. The ten largest clones capture 2.3% of the sample.

Sequenced: peripheral blood. The chain is assembled from TRBV6-6 and TRBJ2-7, and perhaps TRBD2 as D gene, on 5 matching bases. The TCR originated in an older woman with COVID-19, enrolled during active disease. The DNA sequence follows: TGTGCCAGCTCCCCCGGGGTGCGCGAGCAGTACTTC. Its protein product is CASSPGVREQYF.